One sample yielded the 27 T cell receptor beta chains listed below, sequenced in a study of graft-versus-host responses after intestinal transplantation. No antigen has been assigned to these receptors. Clones were read by immunoSEQ multiplex PCR, and TCRdb kept only the in-frame ones, dropping some. The sample shows 78,000 or so clones, over 75% of them seen only once. The source was unstimulated CD8+ T cells sorted from spleen or lymph node cells, collected before transplant. These receptors came from a human donor who was the organ donor for an intestinal transplant.

V usage is TRBV7-9 and J usage is TRBJ1-2, with TRBD1 identical over 7 bases. V shed 2 bases, J shed 4 bases, and the junction held 10 bases outside the gene matches. Germline values: CDR1 SEHNR, CDR2 FQNEAQ (reference sequence). The CDR3 contains 16 residues. CDR3 nucleotides: TGTGCCAGCAGCTTAAGCGGGACAGAGACCCTCTATGGCTACACCTTC. Residues: CASSLSGTETLYGYTF.

V usage is TRBV28 and J usage is TRBJ1-2, with 7 bases identical to TRBD1. Germline V lookup: CDR1 MDHEN, CDR2 SYDVKM. The V and J ends lost 7 bases and 2 bases, in that order; junction bases with no gene match: 7. The CDR3 runs 14 residues. The CDR3 loop is CASISLDRNYGYTF. For the CDR3, the DNA is TGTGCCAGCATTTCGTTGGACAGGAACTATGGCTACACCTTC.

The chain combines TRBV28 with TRBJ1-2, with 9 bases that match TRBD1. This CDR3 contains 13 residues. V gave up 4 bases and J gave up 6 bases; unmatched junction bases: 3. Germline V lookup: CDR1 MDHEN, CDR2 SYDVKM. Here the CDR3 reads CASSSGTGNGYTF. CDR3 coding DNA: TGTGCCAGCAGTTCCGGGACAGGGAATGGCTACACCTTC.

This clone was picked up a small number of times. The chain carries TRBV6-1 and TRBJ2-7; 12 nucleotides match TRBD1. The CDR3 is made up of 16 amino acids. V lost 2 bases and J lost 5; bases outside the gene matches: 7. Germline CDR1 and CDR2: MNHNS and SASEGT. This chain's CDR3 is CASSEMPGQGADEQYF. The CDR3 coding sequence is TGTGCCAGCAGTGAAATGCCGGGACAGGGGGCGGACGAGCAGTACTTC.

The V call is TRBV4-1, the J call TRBJ1-4, with D unclear. The CDR3 length is 18 residues. V was shortened by 0 bases and J by 0 bases, with 14 bases between the two germline ends. CDR1 is MGHRA, CDR2 YSYEKL, per germline. The CDR3 DNA sequence: TGCGCCAGCAGCCAAGATAAGGGTCACAAAGCAACTAATGAAAAACTGTTTTTT. Residues: CASSQDKGHKATNEKLFF.

The V gene is TRBV6-1, the J gene TRBJ2-7; tentatively, D is TRBD1 (5 bases). Germline loops: CDR1 MNHNS, CDR2 SASEGT. V was trimmed by 2 bases and J by 4 bases, leaving 21 bases between them. The CDR3 length is 17 residues. CDR3 bases: TGTGCCAGCAGTGAACCCCGCGCGGTGACAGAGCTATACGAGCAGTACTTC. The encoded protein is CASSEPRAVTELYEQYF.

The chain employs TRBV14 and TRBJ1-2; D is unresolved. The V gene's germline CDR1 is SGHDN and CDR2 FVKESK. Trimming removed 3 bases from V and 8 bases from J, with 22 bases in between. The CDR3 sequence is 16 residues long. CDR3 nucleotide sequence: TGTGCCAGCAGCCACTCTCTCCCGACGGTCCTCTTAGGCTACACCTTC. Protein: CASSHSLPTVLLGYTF. The entire variable domain, with the rest obtained from reference TRBV14 and TRBJ1-2, is as follows: EAGVTQFPSHSVIEKGQTVTLRCDPISGHDNLYWYRRVMGKEIKFLLHFVKESKQDESGMPNNRFLAERTGGTYSTLKVQPAELEDSGVYFCASSHSLPTVLLGYTFGSGTRLTVV.

The chain recombines TRBV6-4 with TRBJ2-3; 9 bases line up with TRBD2. The CDR3 sequence is 15 residues long. V gave up 3 bases and J gave up 2 bases; unmatched junction bases: 3. Germline loops: CDR1 MRHNA, CDR2 SNTAGT. This chain's CDR3 is CASSDGGGATDTQYF. CDR3 nucleotides: TGTGCCAGCAGTGATGGCGGGGGGGCCACAGATACGCAGTATTTT.

This clone was seen once. This rearrangement joins TRBV6-1 to TRBJ2-7; no reliable D call. Germline V CDR1 and CDR2: MNHNS, SASEGT. The CDR3 spans 12 residues. V gave up 6 bases and J gave up 5 bases, with 11 bases separating them. The CDR3 here is CASRMPSNEQYF. The DNA of the CDR3 is TGTGCCAGCAGAATGCCTTCTAACGAGCAGTACTTC.

The chain links TRBV6-6 to TRBJ2-3; 7 positions agree with TRBD2. This CDR3 region has 14 residues. The V gene's germline CDR1 is MNHNY and CDR2 SVGAGI (reference sequence). V shed 6 bases, J shed 10 bases, and the junction held 13 bases outside the gene matches. This CDR3 is CASRGLNSQLSQYF. CDR3 DNA: TGTGCCAGCAGGGGACTAAACTCACAATTATCGCAGTATTTT.

This chain uses TRBV9 with TRBJ2-5; D gene unclear. This CDR3 contains 12 residues. V shed 4 bases and J shed 4 bases, with 8 bases lying between them. From germline, CDR1 is SGDLS and CDR2 YYNGEE. The CDR3 is CASSSSTETQYF. CDR3 sequence (DNA): TGTGCCAGCAGCTCCTCCACAGAGACCCAGTACTTC.

This clone was observed a few times. This sequence joins TRBV29-1 and TRBJ2-5; TRBD2 matches at 13 bases. CDR3 length: 14 residues. The germline CDR1 and CDR2 sequences are SQVTM and ANQGSEA. With V trimmed by 3 bases and J by 3 bases, 1 base remained unmatched. Written as DNA, the CDR3 is TGCAGCGTTGATGGACTAGCGGGGGAAGAGACCCAGTACTTC. Translation: CSVDGLAGEETQYF.

The rearrangement joins TRBV9 to TRBJ2-3; perhaps D is TRBD1 or TRBD2 (5 bases each). Germline CDR1 is SGDLS and CDR2 is YYNGEE. Deletions cut 4 bases from V and 2 bases from J, with 14 bases between. The CDR3 sequence is 15 residues long. CDR3 region: CASSLGAAFTDTQYF. In nucleotides, the CDR3 is TGTGCCAGCAGCCTCGGGGCGGCCTTCACAGATACGCAGTATTTT.

The chain has TRBV7-2 and TRBJ1-1; D perhaps matches TRBD1 (5 bases). Germline assignment: CDR1 SGHTA and CDR2 FQGNSA. V lost 2 bases, J lost 10 bases, and 11 bases lay in between. This CDR3 has 12 amino acids. CDR3 region: CASSLSGGSAFF. The CDR3 DNA follows: TGTGCCAGCAGCTTATCCGGGGGATCAGCTTTCTTT.

The CDR3 sequence: CASSPGQGVRGNQPQHF. The CDR3 DNA sequence: TGCGCCAGCAGCCCGGGACAGGGAGTGCGAGGAAATCAGCCCCAGCATTTT. The chain couples TRBV4-1 to TRBJ1-5; 9 bases agree with TRBD1. The J segment lost 4 bases and the V segment lost 4 bases, leaving 11 bases of the junction unmatched. CDR3 length: 17 amino acids. CDR1 is MGHRA, CDR2 YSYEKL, per germline.

As DNA, the CDR3 is TGCGCCAGCAGAAAAACAAACACAGATACGCAGTATTTT. Amino acids: CASRKTNTDTQYF. The gene calls are TRBV10-2 and TRBJ2-3; D gene unclear. Germline CDR1 WSHSY, CDR2 SAAADI. Trimming cost V 6 bases and J 2 bases, with 9 bases left between them. This CDR3 is 13 amino acids long.

The rearrangement links TRBV6-1 to TRBJ1-5; D is ambiguous. V dropped 0 bases and J dropped 5 bases, with 14 bases sitting between them. The CDR3 loop spans 16 amino acids. Germline V gene lookup returns CDR1 MNHNS and CDR2 SASEGT. This CDR3 is CASSEARGGSYQPQHF. The CDR3 DNA follows: TGTGCCAGCAGTGAAGCGCGCGGAGGGTCTTATCAGCCCCAGCATTTT.

The chain has TRBV16 and TRBJ2-7, with TRBD1 as a possible D gene (6 bases). Germline lookup yields CDR1 KGHSY and CDR2 FQNENV. V gave up 8 bases and J gave up 2 bases, with 16 bases separating them. CDR3 length: 14 residues. The CDR3 bases are TGTGCCAGCGGGACGACAGGAAGTACCTACGAGCAGTACTTC. It codes for CASGTTGSTYEQYF. Full variable domain (remainder filled in from reference TRBV16 and TRBJ2-7): GEEVAQTPKHLVRGEGQKAKLYCAPIKGHSYVFWYQQVLKNEFKFLISFQNENVFDETGMPKERFSAKCLPNSPCSLEIQATKLEDSAVYFCASGTTGSTYEQYFGPGTRLTVT.

This chain joins TRBV2 and TRBJ1-4; possible D gene TRBD1, 5 bases. V dropped 6 bases and J dropped 7 bases, with 15 bases sitting between them. The CDR3 runs to 14 residues. Per germline, CDR1 SNHLY and CDR2 FYNNEI. The CDR3 region is CASSPARVGEKLFF. The CDR3 bases are TGTGCCAGCAGCCCGGCCAGGGTTGGTGAAAAACTGTTTTTT.

This clone was observed once. The V gene is TRBV6-5, the J gene TRBJ2-1; 10 nucleotides align to TRBD2. There are 12 residues in the CDR3. Germline assignment: CDR1 MNHEY and CDR2 SVGAGI. With V trimmed by 5 bases and J by 14 bases, 6 bases remained unmatched. Written as DNA, the CDR3 is TGTGCCAGCAGTCCCAGCGGGGGGGATGAGTTCTTC. Translation gives CASSPSGGDEFF.

Only one count was recorded for this clone. The rearrangement links TRBV20-1 to TRBJ2-5; D not resolved. The CDR3 runs to 10 residues. Germline CDR1 reads DFQATT; CDR2 reads SNEGSKA (reference sequence). Between the trimmed V and J ends, which lost 7 bases and 2 bases, there was a span of 5 bases. CDR3 nucleotide sequence: TGCAGTGGGGTTCAAGAGACCCAGTACTTC. Encoded protein: CSGVQETQYF.

This chain uses TRBV7-3 with TRBJ2-3; unclear D gene. Between the trimmed V and J ends, which lost 2 bases and 0 bases, there was a span of 3 bases. CDR3 size: 13 residues. Germline V gene sequence: CDR1 SGHTA, CDR2 FQGTGA. CDR3 DNA: TGTGCCAGCAGCTTACAGAGCACAGATACGCAGTATTTT. Residues: CASSLQSTDTQYF.

The chain links TRBV10-2 to TRBJ2-7; D may be TRBD2 (5 bases). Germline V CDR1 and CDR2: WSHSY, SAAADI. The CDR3 spans 13 residues. V was clipped by 8 bases and J by 3 bases, with 14 bases between them. In DNA, the CDR3 is TGCGCCAGCGCGGACTGGAACAGCTACGAGCAGTACTTC. This translates into CASADWNSYEQYF.

This clone is termed medium-sized. This sample also contains other DNA sequences that code for the same CDR3. The rearrangement uses TRBV6-1 and TRBJ2-5; 12 nucleotides match TRBD2. The CDR3 loop spans 15 amino acids. The J segment lost 2 bases and the V segment lost 2 bases, leaving 0 bases of the junction unmatched. Germline assignment: CDR1 MNHNS and CDR2 SASEGT. The CDR3 spells CASSELAGGQETQYF. The CDR3 DNA sequence: TGTGCCAGCAGTGAACTAGCGGGGGGGCAAGAGACCCAGTACTTC.

The chain employs TRBV4-2 and TRBJ1-1, with a tentative D call TRBD1 (5 bases). V was shortened by 6 bases and J by 3 bases, with 20 bases between the two germline ends. The CDR3 sequence is 16 residues long. The germline gives CDR1 LGHNA, CDR2 YNFKEQ. CDR3: CASSPTAVGDYTEAFF. The CDR3 bases are TGTGCCAGCAGTCCGACAGCCGTAGGGGACTACACTGAAGCTTTCTTT.

This clone was observed a single time. V is TRBV10-3 and J is TRBJ2-3; D ambiguous. Germline V CDR1 and CDR2: ENHRY, SYGVKD. The CDR3 is 16 residues long. Trimming pared 4 bases from V and 0 bases from J, leaving 14 bases between. The CDR3 protein is CAISAVGPLSTDTQYF. CDR3 sequence (DNA): TGTGCCATCAGTGCCGTGGGCCCCCTTAGCACAGATACGCAGTATTTT.

V and J are TRBV19 and TRBJ1-6; D perhaps matches TRBD1 (5 bases). V was pared by 5 bases and J by 0 bases, with 14 bases between. Germline assignment: CDR1 LNHDA and CDR2 SQIVND (reference sequence). The CDR3 totals 17 residues. The CDR3, as DNA: TGTGCCAGTAGTGACGACCTGGGGGGCTCCTATAATTCACCCCTCCACTTT. Translated, it gives CASSDDLGGSYNSPLHF. Supplemented by reference TRBV19 and TRBJ1-6, the full variable domain reads DGGITQSPKYLFRKEGQNVTLSCEQNLNHDAMYWYRQDPGQGLRLIYYSQIVNDFQKGDIAEGYSVSREKKESFPLTVTSAQKNPTAFYLCASSDDLGGSYNSPLHFGNGTRLTVT.